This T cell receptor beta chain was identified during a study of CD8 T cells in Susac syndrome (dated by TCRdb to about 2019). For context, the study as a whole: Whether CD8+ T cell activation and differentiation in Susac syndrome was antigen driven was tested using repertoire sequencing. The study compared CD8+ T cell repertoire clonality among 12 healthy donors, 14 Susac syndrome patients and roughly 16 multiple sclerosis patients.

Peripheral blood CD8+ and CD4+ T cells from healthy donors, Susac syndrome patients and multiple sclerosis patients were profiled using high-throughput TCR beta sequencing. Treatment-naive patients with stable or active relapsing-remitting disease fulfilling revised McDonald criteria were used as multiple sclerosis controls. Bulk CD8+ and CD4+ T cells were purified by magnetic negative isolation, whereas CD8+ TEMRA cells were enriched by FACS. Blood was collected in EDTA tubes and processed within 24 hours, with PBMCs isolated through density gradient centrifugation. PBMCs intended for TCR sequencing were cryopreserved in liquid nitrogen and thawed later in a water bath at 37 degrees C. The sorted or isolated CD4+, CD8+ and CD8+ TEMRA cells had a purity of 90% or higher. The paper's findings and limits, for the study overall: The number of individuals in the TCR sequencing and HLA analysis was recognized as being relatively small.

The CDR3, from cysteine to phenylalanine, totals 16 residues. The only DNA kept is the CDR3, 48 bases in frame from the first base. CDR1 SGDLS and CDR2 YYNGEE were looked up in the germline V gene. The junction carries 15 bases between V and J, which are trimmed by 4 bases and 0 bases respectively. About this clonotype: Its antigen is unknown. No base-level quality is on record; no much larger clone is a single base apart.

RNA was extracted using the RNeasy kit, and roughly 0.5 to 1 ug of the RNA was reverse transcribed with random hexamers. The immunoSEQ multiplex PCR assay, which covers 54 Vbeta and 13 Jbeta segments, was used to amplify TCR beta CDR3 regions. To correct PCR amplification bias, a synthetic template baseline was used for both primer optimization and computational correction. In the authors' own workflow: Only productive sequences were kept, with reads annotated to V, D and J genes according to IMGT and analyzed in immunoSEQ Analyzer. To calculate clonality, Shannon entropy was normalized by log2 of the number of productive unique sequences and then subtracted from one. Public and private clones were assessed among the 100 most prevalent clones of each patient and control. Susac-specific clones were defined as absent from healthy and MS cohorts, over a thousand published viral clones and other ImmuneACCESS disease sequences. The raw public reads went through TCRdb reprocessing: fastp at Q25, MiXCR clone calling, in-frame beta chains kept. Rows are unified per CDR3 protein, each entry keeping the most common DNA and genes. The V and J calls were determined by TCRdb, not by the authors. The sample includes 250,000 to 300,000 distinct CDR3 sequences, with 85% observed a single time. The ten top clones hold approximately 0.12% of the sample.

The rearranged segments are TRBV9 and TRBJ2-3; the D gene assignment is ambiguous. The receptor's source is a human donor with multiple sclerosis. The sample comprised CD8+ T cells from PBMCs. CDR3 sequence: CASSTRGSESTDTQYF. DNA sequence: TGTGCCAGCAGCACTCGTGGGTCCGAAAGCACAGATACGCAGTATTTT.